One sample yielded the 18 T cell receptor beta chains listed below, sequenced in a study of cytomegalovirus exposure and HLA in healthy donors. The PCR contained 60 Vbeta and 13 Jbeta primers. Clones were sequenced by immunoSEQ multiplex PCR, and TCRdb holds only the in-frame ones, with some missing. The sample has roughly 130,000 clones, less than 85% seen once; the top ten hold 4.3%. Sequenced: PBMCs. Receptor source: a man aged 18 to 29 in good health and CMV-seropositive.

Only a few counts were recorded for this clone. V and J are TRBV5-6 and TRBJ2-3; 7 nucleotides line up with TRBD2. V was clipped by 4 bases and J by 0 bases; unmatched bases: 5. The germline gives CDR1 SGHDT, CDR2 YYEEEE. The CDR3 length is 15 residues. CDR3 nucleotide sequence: TGTGCCAGCAGCCGAGGAGCGGGGAGCACAGATACGCAGTATTTT. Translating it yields CASSRGAGSTDTQYF.

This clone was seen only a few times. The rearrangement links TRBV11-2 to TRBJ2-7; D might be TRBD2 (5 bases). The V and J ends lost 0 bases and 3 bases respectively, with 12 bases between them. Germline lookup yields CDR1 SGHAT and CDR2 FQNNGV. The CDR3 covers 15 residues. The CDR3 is CASSLDLRASYEQYF. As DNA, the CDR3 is TGTGCCAGCAGCTTAGATTTGCGGGCCAGCTACGAGCAGTACTTC. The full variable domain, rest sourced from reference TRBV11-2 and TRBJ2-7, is EAGVAQSPRYKIIEKRQSVAFWCNPISGHATLYWYQQILGQGPKLLIQFQNNGVVDDSQLPKDRFSAERLKGVDSTLKIQPAKLEDSAVYLCASSLDLRASYEQYFGPGTRLTVT.

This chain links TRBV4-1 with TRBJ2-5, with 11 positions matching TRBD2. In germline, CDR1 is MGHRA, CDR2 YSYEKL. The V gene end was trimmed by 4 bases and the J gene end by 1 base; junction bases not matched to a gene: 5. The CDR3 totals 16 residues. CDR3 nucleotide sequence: TGCGCCAGCAGCCCGGGACTAGCGGAGGCCCAAGAGACCCAGTACTTC. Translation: CASSPGLAEAQETQYF.

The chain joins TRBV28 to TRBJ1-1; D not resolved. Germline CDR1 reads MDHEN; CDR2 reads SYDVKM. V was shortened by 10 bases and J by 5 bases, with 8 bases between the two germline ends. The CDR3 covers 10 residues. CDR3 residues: CATTGTEAFF. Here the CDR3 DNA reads TGTGCCACCACGGGGACTGAAGCTTTCTTT.

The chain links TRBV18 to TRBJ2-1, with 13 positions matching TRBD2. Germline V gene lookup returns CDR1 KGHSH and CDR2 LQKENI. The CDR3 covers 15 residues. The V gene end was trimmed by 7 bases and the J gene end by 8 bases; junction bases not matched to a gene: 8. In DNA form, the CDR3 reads TGTGCCAGCTTACCTAGGACTAGCGGGAGCGATGAGCAGTTCTTC. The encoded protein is CASLPRTSGSDEQFF.

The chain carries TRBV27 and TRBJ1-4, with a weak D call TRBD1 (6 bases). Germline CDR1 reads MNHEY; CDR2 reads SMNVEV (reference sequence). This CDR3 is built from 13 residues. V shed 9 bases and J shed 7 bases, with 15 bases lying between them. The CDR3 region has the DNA TGTGCCAGTCTATCTGCCAGGGGTGAAAAACTGTTTTTT. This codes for CASLSARGEKLFF.

The CDR3 sequence is CASSTWTGFYNEQFF. The CDR3 coding sequence is TGCGCCAGCAGCACCTGGACGGGATTCTACAATGAGCAGTTCTTC. V gene TRBV5-1 combines with J gene TRBJ2-1, with D tentatively TRBD2 (5 bases). V lost 4 bases and J lost 3, with 14 bases in between. CDR1 and CDR2 from the germline V gene are SGHRS and YFSETQ. There are 15 residues in the CDR3.

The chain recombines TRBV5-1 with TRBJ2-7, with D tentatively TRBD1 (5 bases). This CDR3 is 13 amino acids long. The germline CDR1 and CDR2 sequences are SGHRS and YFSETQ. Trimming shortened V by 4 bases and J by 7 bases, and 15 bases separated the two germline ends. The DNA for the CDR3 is TGCGCCAGCAGCCCCGTTCTGGGGCCGGAGCAGTACTTC. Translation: CASSPVLGPEQYF.

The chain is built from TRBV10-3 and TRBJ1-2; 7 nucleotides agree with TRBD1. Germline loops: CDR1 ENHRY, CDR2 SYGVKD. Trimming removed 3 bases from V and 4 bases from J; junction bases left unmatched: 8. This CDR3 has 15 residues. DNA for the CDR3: TGTGCCATCAGTGAAAATCCTGGGGACAGCTATGGCTACACCTTC. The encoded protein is CAISENPGDSYGYTF.

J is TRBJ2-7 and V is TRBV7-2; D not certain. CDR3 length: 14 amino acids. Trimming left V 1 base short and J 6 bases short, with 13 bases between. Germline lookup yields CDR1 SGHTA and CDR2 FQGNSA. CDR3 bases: TGTGCCAGCAGCTTAGTTCGGTTTCCTTTCGAGCAGTACTTC. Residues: CASSLVRFPFEQYF. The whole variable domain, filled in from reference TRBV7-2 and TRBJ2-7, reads GAGVSQSPSNKVTEKGKDVELRCDPISGHTALYWYRQSLGQGLEFLIYFQGNSAPDKSGLPSDRFSAERTGGSVSTLTIQRTQQEDSAVYLCASSLVRFPFEQYFGPGTRLTVT.

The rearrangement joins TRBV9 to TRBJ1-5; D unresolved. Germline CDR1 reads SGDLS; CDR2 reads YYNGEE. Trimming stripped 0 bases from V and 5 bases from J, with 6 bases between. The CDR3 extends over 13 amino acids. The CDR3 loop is CASSVDPDQPQHF. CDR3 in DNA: TGTGCCAGCAGCGTAGATCCCGATCAGCCCCAGCATTTT.

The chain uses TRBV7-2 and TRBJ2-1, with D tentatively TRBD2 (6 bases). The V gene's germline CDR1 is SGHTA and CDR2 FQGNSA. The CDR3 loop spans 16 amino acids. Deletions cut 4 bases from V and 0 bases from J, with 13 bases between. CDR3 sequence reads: CASSSDYSFSYNEQFF. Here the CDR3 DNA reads TGTGCCAGCAGCTCGGACTATTCTTTCTCCTACAATGAGCAGTTCTTC.

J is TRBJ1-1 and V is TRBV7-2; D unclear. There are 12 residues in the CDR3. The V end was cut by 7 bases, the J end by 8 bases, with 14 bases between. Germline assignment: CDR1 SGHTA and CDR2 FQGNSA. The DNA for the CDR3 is TGTGCCAGCACCCGCGAGGGCGGGGAAGCTTTCTTT. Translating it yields CASTREGGEAFF.

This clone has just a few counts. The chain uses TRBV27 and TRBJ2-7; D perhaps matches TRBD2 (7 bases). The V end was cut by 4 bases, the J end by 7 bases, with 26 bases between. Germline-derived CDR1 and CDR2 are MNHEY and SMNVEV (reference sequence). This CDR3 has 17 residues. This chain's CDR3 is CASSSLEGGPPLGEQYF. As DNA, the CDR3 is TGTGCCAGCAGTTCCCTGGAGGGGGGGCCCCCTCTCGGGGAGCAGTACTTC.

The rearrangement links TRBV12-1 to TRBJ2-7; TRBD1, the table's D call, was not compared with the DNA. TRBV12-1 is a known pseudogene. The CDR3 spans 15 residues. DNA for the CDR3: TGTGCCAGCAGCTCCCCGGACAGGTGTGATTACGAGCAGTACTTC. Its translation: CASSSPDRCDYEQYF.

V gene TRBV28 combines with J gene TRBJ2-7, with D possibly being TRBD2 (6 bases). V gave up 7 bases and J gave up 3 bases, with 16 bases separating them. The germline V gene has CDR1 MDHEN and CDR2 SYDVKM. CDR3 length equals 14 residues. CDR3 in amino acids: CASTAQGGGYEQYF. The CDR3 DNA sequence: TGTGCCAGCACCGCGCAGGGAGGAGGCTACGAGCAGTACTTC.

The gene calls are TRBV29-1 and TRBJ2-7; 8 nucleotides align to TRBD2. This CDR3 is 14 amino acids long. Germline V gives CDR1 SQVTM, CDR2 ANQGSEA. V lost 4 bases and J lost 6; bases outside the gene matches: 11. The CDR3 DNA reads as TGCAGCGTTGGGGCACTAGCGGCACCCGGCGAGCAGTACTTC. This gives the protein CSVGALAAPGEQYF.

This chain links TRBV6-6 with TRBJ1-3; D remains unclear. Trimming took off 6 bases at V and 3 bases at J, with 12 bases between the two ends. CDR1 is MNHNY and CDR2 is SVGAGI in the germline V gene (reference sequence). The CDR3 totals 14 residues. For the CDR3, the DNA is TGTGCCAGCAGCCTTCGGGGTGGTGGAAACACCATATATTTT. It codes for CASSLRGGGNTIYF.